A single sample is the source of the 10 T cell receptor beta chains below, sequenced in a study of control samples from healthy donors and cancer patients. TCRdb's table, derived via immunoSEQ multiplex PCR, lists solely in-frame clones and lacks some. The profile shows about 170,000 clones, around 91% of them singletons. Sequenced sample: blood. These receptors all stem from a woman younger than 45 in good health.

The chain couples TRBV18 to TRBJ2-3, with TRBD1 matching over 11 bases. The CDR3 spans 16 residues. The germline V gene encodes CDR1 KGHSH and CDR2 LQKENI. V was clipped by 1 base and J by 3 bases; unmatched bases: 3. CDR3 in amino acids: CASSPRTGGATDTQYF. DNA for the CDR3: TGTGCCAGCTCACCACGGACAGGGGGCGCGACAGATACGCAGTATTTT.

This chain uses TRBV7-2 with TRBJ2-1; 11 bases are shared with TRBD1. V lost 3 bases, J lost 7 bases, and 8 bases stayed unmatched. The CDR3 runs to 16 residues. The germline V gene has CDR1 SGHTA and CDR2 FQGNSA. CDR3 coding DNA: TGTGCCAGCAGCTTGGCCGGACAGGGGGCAGGGAATGAGCAGTTCTTC. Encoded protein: CASSLAGQGAGNEQFF.

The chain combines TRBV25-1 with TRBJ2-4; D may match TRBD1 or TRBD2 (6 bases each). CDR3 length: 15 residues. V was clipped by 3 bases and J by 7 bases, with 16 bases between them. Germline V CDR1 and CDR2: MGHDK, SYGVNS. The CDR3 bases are TGTGCCAGCAGTGATGAGTCAGGGGCGGGGAACATTCAGTACTTC. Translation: CASSDESGAGNIQYF.

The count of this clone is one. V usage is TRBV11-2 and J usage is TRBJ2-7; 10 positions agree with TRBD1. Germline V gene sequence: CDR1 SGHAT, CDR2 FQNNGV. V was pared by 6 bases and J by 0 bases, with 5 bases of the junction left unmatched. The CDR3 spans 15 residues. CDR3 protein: CASRETGGSSYEQYF. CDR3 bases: TGTGCCAGCAGGGAGACAGGGGGCAGCTCCTACGAGCAGTACTTC. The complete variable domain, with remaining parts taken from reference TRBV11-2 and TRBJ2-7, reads EAGVAQSPRYKIIEKRQSVAFWCNPISGHATLYWYQQILGQGPKLLIQFQNNGVVDDSQLPKDRFSAERLKGVDSTLKIQPAKLEDSAVYLCASRETGGSSYEQYFGPGTRLTVT.

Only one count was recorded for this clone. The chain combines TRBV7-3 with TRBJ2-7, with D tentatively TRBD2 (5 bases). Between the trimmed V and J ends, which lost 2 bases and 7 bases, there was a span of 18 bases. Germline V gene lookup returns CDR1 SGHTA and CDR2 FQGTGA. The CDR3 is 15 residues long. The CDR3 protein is CASSLSVVGIGEQYF. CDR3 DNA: TGTGCCAGCAGCTTATCGGTAGTCGGGATTGGGGAGCAGTACTTC.

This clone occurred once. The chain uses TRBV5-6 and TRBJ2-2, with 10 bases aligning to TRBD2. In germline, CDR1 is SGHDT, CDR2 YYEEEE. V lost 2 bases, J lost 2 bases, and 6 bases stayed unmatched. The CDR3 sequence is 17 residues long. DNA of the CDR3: TGTGCCAGCAGCTTACTAGCGGGGCCTCTTAACACCGGGGAGCTGTTTTTT. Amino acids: CASSLLAGPLNTGELFF.

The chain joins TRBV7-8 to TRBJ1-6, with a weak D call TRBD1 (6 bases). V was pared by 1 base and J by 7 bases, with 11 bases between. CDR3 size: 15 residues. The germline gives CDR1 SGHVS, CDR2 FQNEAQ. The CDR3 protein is CASSLVTGPNSPLHF. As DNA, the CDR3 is TGTGCCAGCAGCTTAGTGACAGGCCCGAATTCACCCCTCCACTTT.

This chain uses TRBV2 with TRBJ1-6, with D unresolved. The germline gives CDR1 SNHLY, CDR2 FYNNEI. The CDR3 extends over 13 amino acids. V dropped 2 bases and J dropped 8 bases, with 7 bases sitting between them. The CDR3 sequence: CASSERWDSPLHF. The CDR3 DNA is TGTGCCAGCAGTGAAAGGTGGGATTCACCCCTCCACTTT.

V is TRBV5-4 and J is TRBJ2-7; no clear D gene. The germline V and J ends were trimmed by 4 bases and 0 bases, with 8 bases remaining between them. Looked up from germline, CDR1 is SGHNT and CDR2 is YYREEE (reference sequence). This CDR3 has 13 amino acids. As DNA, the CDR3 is TGTGCCAGCAGCAACACAGCCTCCTACGAGCAGTACTTC. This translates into CASSNTASYEQYF.

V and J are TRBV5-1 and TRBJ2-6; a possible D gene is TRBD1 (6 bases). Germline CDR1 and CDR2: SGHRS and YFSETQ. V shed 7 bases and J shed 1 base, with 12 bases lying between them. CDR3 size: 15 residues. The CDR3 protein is CASGPQGSGANVLTF. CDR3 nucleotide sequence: TGCGCCAGCGGACCACAGGGTTCTGGGGCCAACGTCCTGACTTTC.